This TCR beta chain comes out of a study of T cell changes during pregnancy in multiple sclerosis. CDR1 is LNHDA, CDR2 SQIVND, per germline (reference sequence). Trimming stripped 3 bases from V and 4 bases from J, with 10 bases between. The CDR3 loop spans 14 amino acids. Profiling relied on immunoSEQ multiplex PCR, and the TCRdb table lists in-frame clones only, not all of them. This table holds tens of thousands of clones, about 93% found once. The clonotype was recovered from a female donor with multiple sclerosis, enrolled in a pregnancy study. Sequences were derived from CD8+ T cells from peripheral blood mononuclear cells, sampled in the third trimester of pregnancy. This sequence joins TRBV19 and TRBJ2-1; TRBD2 is a possible D gene (6 bases). The CDR3 protein is CASSISGLYNEQFF. The CDR3 DNA is TGTGCCAGTAGTATCAGCGGGCTGTACAATGAGCAGTTCTTC.